Listed here are 26 T cell receptor beta chains from one sample, sequenced in a study of cytomegalovirus exposure and HLA in healthy donors. The PCR made use of 60 Vbeta and 13 Jbeta primers. Generated by immunoSEQ multiplex PCR, the TCRdb table keeps only in-frame clones and is missing some. Among about 120,000 clones listed, 75% to 80% were seen once. The sample was PBMCs. These receptors all come from a woman aged 40 to 50 in good health and CMV-seropositive.

This clone was observed once. The gene calls are TRBV5-4 and TRBJ1-2; 8 nucleotides align to TRBD1. The germline V gene has CDR1 SGHNT and CDR2 YYREEE (reference sequence). The CDR3 is 14 amino acids. V was clipped by 0 bases and J by 5 bases; unmatched bases: 3. The CDR3 bases are TGTGCCAGCAGCTTGGACAGGGGGGAATATGGCTACACCTTC. Translation gives CASSLDRGEYGYTF.

The CDR3 spells CASSLSGYTEAFF. DNA of the CDR3: TGCGCCAGCAGTTTAAGCGGATACACTGAAGCTTTCTTT. The chain joins TRBV5-1 to TRBJ1-1, with D hard to call. Germline V gives CDR1 SGHRS, CDR2 YFSETQ. The CDR3 runs 13 residues. V gave up 5 bases and J gave up 3 bases, with 11 bases separating them.

The chain employs TRBV7-2 and TRBJ1-5; TRBD1 matches 9 bases. The CDR3 is 14 amino acids. The germline V gene encodes CDR1 SGHTA and CDR2 FQGNSA. V dropped 5 bases and J dropped 5; count of bases not matched to a gene: 4. The CDR3 DNA sequence: TGTGCCAGCAGCCCCCGGACAGGGGATCAGCCCCAGCATTTT. This codes for CASSPRTGDQPQHF.

The rearrangement links TRBV7-8 to TRBJ1-5, with unresolved D. CDR1 is SGHVS and CDR2 is FQNEAQ in the germline V gene. The CDR3 length is 15 residues. The V end lost 0 bases, the J end lost 0 bases, and 6 bases lay between the germline ends. CDR3 in amino acids: CASSLARISNQPQHF. CDR3 coding DNA: TGTGCCAGCAGCTTAGCGCGGATTAGCAATCAGCCCCAGCATTTT.

The rearrangement links TRBV5-1 to TRBJ2-3; unclear D gene. Deletions cut 4 bases from V and 2 bases from J, with 8 bases between. CDR3 length equals 13 residues. Per germline, CDR1 SGHRS and CDR2 YFSETQ. DNA for the CDR3: TGCGCCAGCAGCCCCTATTTCACAGATACGCAGTATTTT. Its translation: CASSPYFTDTQYF.

The V gene is TRBV6-1, the J gene TRBJ1-1, with D tentatively TRBD1 (6 bases). This CDR3 is built from 15 residues. In germline, CDR1 is MNHNS, CDR2 SASEGT. Trimming cost V 6 bases and J 1 base, with 15 bases left between them. CDR3 protein: CASRVYGTPNTEAFF. In DNA, the CDR3 is TGTGCCAGCAGAGTTTACGGGACACCGAACACTGAAGCTTTCTTT.

As DNA, the CDR3 is TGTGCCAGCAGCTTAGCCAGACAGTCTAATGAAAAACTGTTTTTT. It yields the protein CASSLARQSNEKLFF. The V and J genes are TRBV7-2 and TRBJ1-4; a possible D gene is TRBD1 (5 bases). The V and J ends lost 0 bases and 3 bases respectively, with 8 bases between them. The CDR3 runs 15 residues. Germline V lookup: CDR1 SGHTA, CDR2 FQGNSA.

This clone was counted between two and nine times. The chain couples TRBV29-1 to TRBJ1-1; no clear D. Per the germline V gene, CDR1 is SQVTM and CDR2 is ANQGSEA. This CDR3 contains 10 residues. Trimming removed 4 bases at V and 4 bases at J, with 4 bases between. CDR3 DNA sequence: TGCAGCGTTGCCATCACTGAAGCTTTCTTT. This translates into CSVAITEAFF. The full variable domain, rest sourced from reference TRBV29-1 and TRBJ1-1, is SAVISQKPSRDICQRGTSLTIQCQVDSQVTMMFWYRQQPGQSLTLIATANQGSEATYESGFVIDKFPISRPNLTFSTLTVSNMSPEDSSIYLCSVAITEAFFGQGTRLTVV.

V and J are TRBV6-1 and TRBJ2-3; TRBD2 matches at 10 bases. CDR1 is MNHNS, CDR2 SASEGT, per germline. V was pared by 8 bases and J by 5 bases, with 4 bases of the junction left unmatched. The CDR3 spans 13 residues. The chain's CDR3 is CASSSGGKDTQYF. CDR3 coding DNA: TGTGCCAGCTCTAGCGGGGGAAAAGATACGCAGTATTTT.

This rearrangement joins TRBV19 to TRBJ2-7; D is unclear. This CDR3 has 13 residues. Germline assignment: CDR1 LNHDA and CDR2 SQIVND (reference sequence). V was shortened by 7 bases and J by 3 bases, with 13 bases between the two germline ends. CDR3 protein: CASIRLKDYEQYF. DNA for the CDR3: TGTGCCAGTATCAGACTCAAGGACTACGAGCAGTACTTC.

A few counts support this clone. The sample has other DNA sequences that encode this CDR3 too. This sequence joins TRBV2 and TRBJ2-7; D ambiguous. V was cut by 2 bases and J by 7 bases, with 9 bases left in between. The CDR3 extends over 12 amino acids. Germline V gene lookup returns CDR1 SNHLY and CDR2 FYNNEI. The CDR3 protein is CASSERVGEQYF. The CDR3 region has the DNA TGTGCCAGCAGTGAACGGGTTGGGGAGCAGTACTTC.

The rearrangement uses TRBV6-5 and TRBJ1-4, with D perhaps TRBD1 (5 bases). The length of the CDR3 is 15 residues. Germline assignment: CDR1 MNHEY and CDR2 SVGAGI. Trimming took off 2 bases at V and 8 bases at J, with 15 bases between the two ends. The CDR3 DNA is TGTGCCAGCAGTTACGTTCGCTCTGGGGGGGAAAAACTGTTTTTT. This codes for CASSYVRSGGEKLFF.

The chain employs TRBV4-1 and TRBJ1-1, with D hard to call. The V and J ends lost 1 base and 0 bases respectively, with 9 bases between them. From germline, CDR1 is MGHRA and CDR2 YSYEKL. This CDR3 is built from 15 residues. CDR3 nucleotide sequence: TGCGCCAGCAGCCAAGGGGAGGGCCTGAACACTGAAGCTTTCTTT. This sequence encodes CASSQGEGLNTEAFF.

V is TRBV10-3 and J is TRBJ1-3; 7 bases agree with TRBD1. The CDR3 is 15 amino acids. CDR1 ENHRY and CDR2 SYGVKD come from the germline V gene. V was clipped by 3 bases and J by 5 bases; unmatched bases: 7. Here the CDR3 DNA reads TGTGCCATCAGTGACAACAGGGGAAGGAGAAACACCATATATTTT. This encodes CAISDNRGRRNTIYF.

This chain joins TRBV7-9 and TRBJ1-3; a possible D gene is TRBD1 (5 bases). The CDR3 contains 15 residues. The germline V gene has CDR1 SEHNR and CDR2 FQNEAQ (reference sequence). The CDR3 coding sequence is TGTTCCGTCACCGGGACTGCCACCTCTGGAAACACCATATATTTT. Translated: CSVTGTATSGNTIYF.

The chain is built from TRBV28 and TRBJ2-6, with D uncertain. CDR1 and CDR2 (germline): MDHEN, SYDVKM. V lost 3 bases to trimming and J lost 1 base, with 7 bases between them. The CDR3 runs 15 residues. CDR3 sequence reads: CASSFPFSGANVLTF. DNA of the CDR3: TGTGCCAGCAGTTTTCCCTTTTCTGGGGCCAACGTCCTGACTTTC.

This clone has just a few counts. The chain employs TRBV2 and TRBJ2-5, with D uncertain. The germline V and J ends were trimmed by 6 bases and 2 bases, with 4 bases remaining between them. The CDR3 consists of 11 residues. Germline CDR1 SNHLY, CDR2 FYNNEI. The CDR3 loop is CASSVQETQYF. CDR3 sequence (DNA): TGTGCCAGCAGCGTACAAGAGACCCAGTACTTC.

The chain couples TRBV6-5 to TRBJ1-3, with D possibly being TRBD1 (6 bases). Germline V gives CDR1 MNHEY, CDR2 SVGAGI. With 8 bases removed from V and 8 bases from J, the gap between germline ends came to 19 bases. There are 14 residues in the CDR3. The CDR3: CASRQGHSEDTIYF. DNA for the CDR3: TGTGCCAGCCGTCAGGGACATTCGGAGGACACCATATATTTT.

The J gene is TRBJ1-1, the V gene TRBV18, with 8 bases matching TRBD1. This CDR3 has 13 amino acids. Germline values: CDR1 KGHSH, CDR2 LQKENI. The V segment lost 3 bases and the J segment 8 bases; nucleotides outside the gene matches: 5. CDR3 nucleotides: TGTGCCAGCTCACCCCTACAGGGGGAGGAAGCTTTCTTT. Amino acids: CASSPLQGEEAFF.

The CDR3 spells CASSLTGDNYGYTF. CDR3 sequence (DNA): TGCGCCAGCAGCTTGACAGGGGATAACTATGGCTACACCTTC. V gene TRBV5-1 combines with J gene TRBJ1-2, with 7 bases that match TRBD1. The CDR3 contains 14 residues. CDR1 and CDR2 (germline): SGHRS, YFSETQ. Trimming at V came to 1 base and at J to 1 base, leaving 1 base not matched to a gene.

This chain connects TRBV30 to TRBJ2-5; 7 positions agree with TRBD2. V was pared by 3 bases and J by 1 base, with 5 bases of the junction left unmatched. The CDR3 is 14 amino acids. CDR1 is GTSNPN, CDR2 SVGIG, per germline (reference sequence). CDR3 protein: CAWRKLAVQETQYF. CDR3 DNA: TGTGCCTGGAGAAAGCTAGCGGTCCAAGAGACCCAGTACTTC. The entire variable domain, with the rest obtained from reference TRBV30 and TRBJ2-5, is as follows: SQTIHQWPATLVQPVGSPLSLECTVEGTSNPNLYWYRQAAGRGLQLLFYSVGIGQISSEVPQNLSASRPQDRQFILSSKKLLLSDSGFYLCAWRKLAVQETQYFGPGTRLLVL.

The chain employs TRBV10-2 and TRBJ2-4; a possible D gene is TRBD1 (5 bases). The V gene's germline CDR1 is WSHSY and CDR2 SAAADI. V dropped 3 bases and J dropped 0 bases, with 12 bases sitting between them. The CDR3 loop spans 16 amino acids. The CDR3 reads CASSDVTGLAKNIQYF. CDR3 sequence (DNA): TGCGCCAGCAGTGACGTTACAGGCCTAGCCAAAAACATTCAGTACTTC.

The rearrangement joins TRBV4-2 to TRBJ2-3, with 8 bases that match TRBD2. CDR3 length: 18 amino acids. Germline trimming cut 0 bases from V and 4 bases from J; bases unmatched to any gene: 12. In germline, CDR1 is LGHNA, CDR2 YNFKEQ. The DNA for the CDR3 is TGTGCCAGCAGCCAAGATCAAAGTAGCGGGGCCCGCGCAGATACGCAGTATTTT. Its translation is CASSQDQSSGARADTQYF.

This chain connects TRBV25-1 to TRBJ1-1, with 9 bases identical to TRBD1. The length of the CDR3 is 12 residues. Germline V CDR1 and CDR2: MGHDK, SYGVNS. J was trimmed by 10 bases and V by 6 bases; bases with no gene match: 6. The CDR3 loop is CASRDRGVPAFF. DNA of the CDR3: TGTGCCAGCAGGGACAGGGGAGTTCCAGCTTTCTTT.

This clone was seen repeatedly, ten times or more. This sequence joins TRBV4-1 and TRBJ1-2, with a weak D call TRBD1 (5 bases). V lost 6 bases and J 6 bases, leaving 8 bases between the germline ends. CDR3 length: 11 amino acids. Germline CDR1 reads MGHRA; CDR2 reads YSYEKL. Written as DNA, the CDR3 is TGCGCCAGCAGGGAAGGGGATGGCTACACCTTC. Translation gives CASREGDGYTF.

This clone was seen only a few times. The chain uses TRBV7-9 and TRBJ1-1; 8 positions match TRBD1. The CDR3 covers 15 residues. V shed 5 bases and J 6 bases; nucleotides not matched to a gene: 11. Germline-derived CDR1 and CDR2 are SEHNR and FQNEAQ (reference sequence). Here the CDR3 reads CASSQGDRLRPEAFF. The CDR3 coding sequence is TGTGCCAGCAGCCAAGGGGACAGGCTAAGACCTGAAGCTTTCTTT.